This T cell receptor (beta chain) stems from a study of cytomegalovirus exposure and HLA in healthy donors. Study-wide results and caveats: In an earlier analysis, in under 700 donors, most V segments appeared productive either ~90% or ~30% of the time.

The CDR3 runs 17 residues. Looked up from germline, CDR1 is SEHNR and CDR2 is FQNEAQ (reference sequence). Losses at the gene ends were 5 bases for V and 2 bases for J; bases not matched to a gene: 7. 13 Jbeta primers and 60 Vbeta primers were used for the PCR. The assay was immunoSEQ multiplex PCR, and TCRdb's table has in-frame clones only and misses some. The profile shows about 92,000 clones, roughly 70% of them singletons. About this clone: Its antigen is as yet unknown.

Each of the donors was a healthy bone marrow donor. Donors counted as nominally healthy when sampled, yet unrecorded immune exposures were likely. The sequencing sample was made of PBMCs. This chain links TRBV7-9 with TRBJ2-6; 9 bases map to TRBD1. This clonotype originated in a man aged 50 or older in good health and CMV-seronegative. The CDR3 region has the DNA TGTGCCAGCAGCCCCCGAGGACAGGGGACTGGGGCCAACGTCCTGACTTTC. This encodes CASSPRGQGTGANVLTF.